This entry describes one T cell receptor (beta chain). Its target is unknown. The TCR cDNA carried a universal primer site and UMIs from 5'RACE template switching. TCRdb re-called the 5' RACE reads with MiXCR, one entry per CDR3 protein. Altogether around 320,000 distinct CDR3 sequences are present, less than 9.5% being singletons, with the ten largest covering approximately 3.5%. The data derive from a study of T cells after yellow fever vaccination. Study outcomes and limitations: Subsequent to the booster, the majority of primary-vaccination clones reappeared (approximately 95% CD4, approximately 85% CD8). It was a weaker secondary response, yet one that peaked faster, at day 5 versus 15. Just a small share of clonotypes turned up in the CD4 compartment as well as the CD8 compartment.

This clonotype originated in a man aged 18 to 35 who received the YFV17D yellow fever vaccine. The material sequenced was CD4+ T cells sorted from PBMCs, taken 5 days after the yellow fever booster vaccination.

CDR3 sequence: CASSYFQAGTSTDTQYF. The DNA for the CDR3 is TGTGCCAGCAGTTACTTCCAGGCCGGAACTAGCACAGATACGCAGTATTTT. V and J are TRBV6-5 and TRBJ2-3; D remains unclear. This CDR3 has 17 residues. Per germline, CDR1 MNHEY and CDR2 SVGAGI. V was cut by 1 base and J by 0 bases, with 14 bases left in between.